This T cell receptor beta chain was recorded in a study of shared clonotypes between healthy human individuals. Overall study findings and caveats: Against clonotypes common to all four donors, non-shared ones had lower generation probabilities.

V was trimmed by 3 bases and J by 3 bases, leaving 12 bases between them. Germline V gene data show CDR1 as LNHDA and CDR2 as SQIVND (reference sequence). The CDR3 runs 14 residues. Each cell subset's genomic DNA was divided evenly among several immunoSEQ plates. In the original analysis: ImmunoSEQ output lacked quality scores and full-length reads, limiting matched filtering. Assay: immunoSEQ multiplex PCR; the TCRdb copy retains only in-frame clones and omits some. V and J calls and clone size follow that table, whereas D and trimming were derived from the DNA. The sample comprises hundreds of thousands of clones, approximately 75% of which are singletons, and 1.8% rests with the top ten. About this clone: Antigen: not known.

The source of this sequence is a woman aged 25 to 39 in good health. The chain couples TRBV19 to TRBJ2-7, with D possibly TRBD1 on 5 matching bases. Sequencing was done on a sample of memory CD4+ T cells sorted from blood. The subset here: CD45RA-negative fraction. The CDR3 DNA is TGTGCCAGTAGTATGAATCAGGGTATCTACGAGCAGTACTTC. Protein product: CASSMNQGIYEQYF.